This T cell receptor beta chain was retrieved from a study of T cell repertoires in cytomegalovirus infection. In the study overall: Matching HLA type and CMV infection were both indicated by public TCR beta signatures. Study findings and constraints: CMV-specific TCR beta clonotypes restricted by HLA-C dominated the ex vivo response. Summed frequency of public TCR beta families distinguished CMV carriers with the relevant HLA.

This clonotype was counted ten times or more. Its target is not known. Germline V gene sequence: CDR1 SGHTA, CDR2 FQGNSA. There are 17 residues in the CDR3. V lost 4 bases to trimming and J lost 2 bases, with 17 bases between them. One entry per CDR3 protein results from TCRdb running MiXCR on the reads. The sample yields about 190,000 distinct CDR3 sequences, roughly 9.8% seen once. This TCR came from a human donor in good health (CMV status not recorded). Some clones in this sample may be carry-over from other donors' samples. What was sequenced was PBMCs. This rearrangement joins TRBV7-2 to TRBJ2-2; weak D call: TRBD2 (7 bases). The CDR3 nucleotides read TGTGCCAGCAGCTCTCCCCGCGGGGGCCACAACACCGGGGAGCTGTTTTTT. It specifies CASSSPRGGHNTGELFF.